This record concerns one T cell receptor (beta chain) sequence. CDR1 is SGHRS and CDR2 is YFSETQ in the germline V gene. This CDR3 region has 16 residues. Researchers built TCR beta cDNA using 5'RACE template switching with UMIs. TCRdb re-called the 5' RACE reads and catalogs CDR3 proteins one per entry, DNA excluded. In all, the sample yields some 340,000 distinct CDR3 sequences. The data are from a study of T cells expressing NK-cell markers. This sequence joins TRBV5-1 and TRBJ2-5; TCRdb names TRBD1, which stays unverified in the absence of DNA. This TCR derives from a man aged 18-69 years in good health. Source material: blood T cells: a sorted CD56 or NKG2C T cell subset, CD4+ or CD8+ T cells, or bulk PBMC T cells (not recorded which). The CDR3 here is CASSTTGTGGEETQYF.